The table lists the clone carrying this T cell receptor beta chain with a count of one. Profiling relied on immunoSEQ multiplex PCR, and the TCRdb table lists in-frame clones only, not all of them. Of about 270,000 clones listed, around 86% are singletons. From germline, CDR1 is LGHDT and CDR2 YNNKEL (reference sequence). CDR3 length equals 14 residues. V lost 1 base, J lost 1 base, and 8 bases lay in between. These data originate in a study of blood T cell repertoires in COVID-19. The overall study: The origin of the acute and convalescent COVID-19 samples was the United States, Italy and Spain.

Specimen: peripheral blood. J is TRBJ2-7 and V is TRBV3-1 (or the pseudogene TRBV3-2), with D unresolved. The clonotype comes from a woman aged 55 to 70 who had recovered from COVID-19. CDR3 residues: CASSQGATSYEQYF. As DNA, the CDR3 is TGTGCCAGCAGCCAAGGGGCCACTTCCTACGAGCAGTACTTC.